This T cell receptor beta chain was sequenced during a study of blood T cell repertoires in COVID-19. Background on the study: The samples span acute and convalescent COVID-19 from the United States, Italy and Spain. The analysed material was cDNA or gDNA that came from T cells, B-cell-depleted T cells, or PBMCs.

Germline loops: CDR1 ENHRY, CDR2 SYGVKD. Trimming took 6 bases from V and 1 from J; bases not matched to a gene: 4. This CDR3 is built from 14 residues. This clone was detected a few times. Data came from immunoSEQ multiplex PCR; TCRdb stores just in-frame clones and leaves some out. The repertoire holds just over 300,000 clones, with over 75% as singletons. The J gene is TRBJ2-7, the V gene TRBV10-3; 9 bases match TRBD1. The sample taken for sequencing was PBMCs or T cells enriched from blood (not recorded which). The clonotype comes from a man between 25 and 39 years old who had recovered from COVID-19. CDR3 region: CAIRTGTGSYEQYF. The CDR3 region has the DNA TGTGCCATCAGAACCGGGACAGGGTCCTACGAGCAGTACTTC.